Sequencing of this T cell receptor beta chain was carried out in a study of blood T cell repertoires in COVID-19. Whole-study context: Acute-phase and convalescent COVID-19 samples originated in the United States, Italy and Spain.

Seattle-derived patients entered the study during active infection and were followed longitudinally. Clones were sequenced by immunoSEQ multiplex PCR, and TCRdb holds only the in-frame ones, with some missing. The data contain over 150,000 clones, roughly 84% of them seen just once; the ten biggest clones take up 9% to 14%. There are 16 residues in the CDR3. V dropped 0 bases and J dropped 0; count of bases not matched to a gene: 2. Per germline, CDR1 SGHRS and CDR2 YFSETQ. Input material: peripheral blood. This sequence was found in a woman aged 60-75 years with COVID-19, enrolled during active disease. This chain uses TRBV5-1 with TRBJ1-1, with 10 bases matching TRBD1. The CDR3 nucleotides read TGCGCCAGCAGCTTGGTCGACAGGGGGCTGAACACTGAAGCTTTCTTT. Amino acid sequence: CASSLVDRGLNTEAFF.